This TCR beta chain originates from a study of cytomegalovirus exposure and HLA in healthy donors. Study outcomes and limitations: Association of 16,951 TCR beta sequences with HLA alleles was found at 0.05 false discovery rate in a later analysis. There were 150 to 200 TCR beta chains listed as cytomegalovirus-associated. Donor immune exposure was known only as CMV serostatus.

This clone was counted between two and nine times. As yet, its antigen is unknown. The germline V gene has CDR1 MGHDK and CDR2 SYGVNS. The CDR3 length is 15 residues. The junction had 6 bases not matched to a gene; V was cut back by 1 base and J by 5 bases. Primers: 60 Vbeta forward and 13 Jbeta reverse. Sequenced by immunoSEQ multiplex PCR; TCRdb stores in-frame clones only, minus some. The table records 150,000 to 200,000 clones, nearly 80% of them present only once. The receptor's source is a man aged 50-60 years in good health and CMV-seropositive. The chain uses TRBV25-1 and TRBJ2-5; 8 positions match TRBD2. What was sequenced was PBMCs. The CDR3 bases are TGTGCCAGCAGTGAATTTCGGGGGGGCAGGGAGACCCAGTACTTC. It yields the protein CASSEFRGGRETQYF.